These 11 T cell receptor beta chains came from one sample sequenced in a study of somatic mutations in cytotoxic T cells in rheumatoid arthritis (dated by TCRdb to about 2017). The library was made by the immunoSEQ multiplex PCR assay. TCRdb re-hosts the immuneACCESS table, in-frame sequences only. Its copies lack some clones; in the studies checked, an unresolved V gene accounts for under half of them, and the cause for the rest is not known. This sample comprises approximately 13,000 clones, about three quarters of them detected only once. Of the sample, less than 20% is held by the ten largest clones. Sample: CD8+ T cells sorted from blood. These receptors were collected from an adult with rheumatoid arthritis.

This clone was observed once. The chain is built from TRBV6-5 and TRBJ1-2, with D possibly matching TRBD1 (6 bases). Between the trimmed V and J ends, which lost 3 bases and 4 bases, there was a span of 12 bases. Germline V CDR1 and CDR2: MNHEY, SVGAGI. The CDR3 totals 14 residues. The CDR3 DNA reads TGTGCCAGCAGTTATGTCAGGGACACCTATGGCTACACCTTC. Translation: CASSYVRDTYGYTF.

This clone was counted once. V usage is TRBV6-1 and J usage is TRBJ1-3; 7 bases map to TRBD1. The CDR3 totals 16 residues. The V gene end was trimmed by 2 bases and the J gene end by 2 bases; junction bases not matched to a gene: 6. The germline gives CDR1 MNHNS, CDR2 SASEGT. The CDR3 sequence is CASSERQGFTGNTIYF. For the CDR3, the DNA is TGTGCCAGCAGTGAACGACAGGGATTCACTGGAAACACCATATATTTT.

The J gene is TRBJ1-6, the V gene TRBV5-4; D not certain. V was clipped by 0 bases and J by 8 bases, with 12 bases between them. Germline-derived CDR1 and CDR2 are SGHNT and YYREEE (reference sequence). This CDR3 has 15 amino acids. The CDR3 nucleotides read TGTGCCAGCAGCTTGGGGGCGAGCACGGATTCACCCCTCCACTTT. This codes for CASSLGASTDSPLHF.

This clone was counted once. This sample also contains other DNA sequences that code for the same CDR3. The J gene is TRBJ1-1, the V gene TRBV9; the D gene is possibly TRBD1 (5 bases). The germline V gene encodes CDR1 SGDLS and CDR2 YYNGEE. CDR3 size: 13 residues. V was clipped by 4 bases and J by 1 base, with 8 bases between them. The CDR3 protein is CASSPGGNTEAFF. The CDR3, as DNA: TGTGCCAGCAGCCCCGGGGGGAACACTGAAGCTTTCTTT.

The chain is built from TRBV7-2 and TRBJ2-1; tentatively, D is TRBD2 (5 bases). Trimming removed 6 bases at V and 1 base at J, with 16 bases between. This CDR3 is 16 amino acids long. Germline assignment: CDR1 SGHTA and CDR2 FQGNSA. In DNA, the CDR3 is TGTGCCAGCAGAGCGGCGCGCGCCCCGTCCTACAATGAGCAGTTCTTC. Its protein product is CASRAARAPSYNEQFF. The full variable domain, with the rest looked up from reference TRBV7-2 and TRBJ2-1, is GAGVSQSPSNKVTEKGKDVELRCDPISGHTALYWYRQSLGQGLEFLIYFQGNSAPDKSGLPSDRFSAERTGGSVSTLTIQRTQQEDSAVYLCASRAARAPSYNEQFFGPGTRLTVL.

The genes are TRBV4-2 and TRBJ2-6; D is uncertain. V shed 0 bases and J shed 0 bases, with 3 bases lying between them. Germline assignment: CDR1 LGHNA and CDR2 YNFKEQ. The CDR3 spans 15 residues. CDR3 sequence reads: CASSQERSGANVLTF. CDR3 nucleotides: TGTGCCAGCAGCCAAGAACGCTCTGGGGCCAACGTCCTGACTTTC.

The chain has TRBV4-2 and TRBJ2-7; 8 bases align to TRBD2. With 0 bases clipped from V and 2 bases from J, the junction kept 3 bases outside the gene matches. The germline V gene has CDR1 LGHNA and CDR2 YNFKEQ. The CDR3 runs to 15 residues. The CDR3, as DNA: TGTGCCAGCAGCCAAGAGAGGACTAGCACCTACGAGCAGTACTTC. It specifies CASSQERTSTYEQYF.

This clone was counted a few times. CDR3 region: CSVERGSGNEQFF. Here the CDR3 DNA reads TGCAGCGTTGAGAGGGGGTCGGGCAATGAGCAGTTCTTC. The chain employs TRBV29-1 and TRBJ2-1; D is possibly TRBD1 (6 bases). Trimming took off 3 bases at V and 6 bases at J, with 12 bases between the two ends. Germline V gives CDR1 SQVTM, CDR2 ANQGSEA. The CDR3 length is 13 residues.

This clone was seen a few times. Given the absence of the conserved phenylalanine or tryptophan at the CDR3 end, a read error is likely. Because the CDR3's place on the DNA is in doubt, the DNA is left out and the CDR3 is given as listed by TCRdb. The chain is built from TRBV5-1 and TRBJ1-5; the table's D call TRBD1 went unverified against the DNA. The CDR3 spans 12 residues, counting both ends. Germline V gene lookup returns CDR1 SGHRS and CDR2 YFSETQ. CDR3 in amino acids: CASSSPQGISNG.

This rearrangement joins TRBV5-1 to TRBJ1-1; D gene uncertain. Trimming shortened V by 1 base and J by 6 bases, and 7 bases separated the two germline ends. From germline, CDR1 is SGHRS and CDR2 YFSETQ. The CDR3 totals 12 residues. CDR3 sequence: CASSLKGAEAFF. CDR3 coding DNA: TGCGCCAGCAGCTTGAAGGGCGCTGAAGCTTTCTTT.

The chain links TRBV4-1 to TRBJ2-1, with 8 bases identical to TRBD1. This CDR3 region has 16 residues. CDR1 is MGHRA, CDR2 YSYEKL, per germline. Trimming removed 0 bases from V and 7 bases from J; junction bases left unmatched: 8. The CDR3 DNA reads TGCGCCAGCAGCCAAGAGGACAGGGAATTCTCGAATGAGCAGTTCTTC. This gives the protein CASSQEDREFSNEQFF.